The 27 T cell receptor beta chains listed next were all sequenced from one sample in a study of T-cell reconstitution after alpha-beta-depleted transplantation in children. Unique molecular identifiers featured in how the TCRbeta library was prepared. MiXCR was run by TCRdb on the PCR reads, yielding one entry per CDR3 protein. The table includes approximately 270,000 distinct CDR3 sequences, more than 8% detected once. Sequencing used PBMCs from the stem cell graft donor, obtained from the stem cell graft. These receptors were obtained from a human donor who donated a stem cell graft to a child with SCID.

This clonotype has just a few counts. This chain joins TRBV7-6 and TRBJ2-3; 9 positions agree with TRBD2. Germline V gene sequence: CDR1 SGHVS, CDR2 FNYEAQ. Trimming removed 1 base from V and 2 bases from J; junction bases left unmatched: 4. This CDR3 has 16 amino acids. The CDR3 DNA reads as TGTGCCAGCAGCTTAGGTAGCGGGGGAGTCACAGATACGCAGTATTTT. This encodes CASSLGSGGVTDTQYF. Based on the CDR3 plus reference TRBV7-6 and TRBJ2-3, the full variable domain is GAGVSQSPRYKVTKRGQDVALRCDPISGHVSLYWYRQALGQGPEFLTYFNYEAQQDKSGLPNDRFSAERPEGSISTLTIQRTEQRDSAMYRCASSLGSGGVTDTQYFGPGTRLTVL.

This clonotype was seen at least ten times. The chain carries TRBV12-3 or TRBV12-4 and TRBJ1-3; D is perhaps TRBD1 (6 bases). V shed 3 bases and J shed 2 bases, with 8 bases lying between them. CDR3 size: 14 residues. CDR3 coding DNA: TGTGCCAGCAGTTTGTCAGGGGCTGGAAACACCATATATTTT. This sequence encodes CASSLSGAGNTIYF.

This clonotype appeared a few times. The chain uses TRBV5-1 and TRBJ2-3, with D tentatively TRBD1 (5 bases). Trimming cost V 4 bases and J 0 bases, with 15 bases left between them. The CDR3 runs 16 residues. The germline gives CDR1 SGHRS, CDR2 YFSETQ. CDR3 sequence reads: CASSVGRTLSTDTQYF. CDR3 in DNA: TGCGCCAGCAGCGTCGGGCGGACACTTAGCACAGATACGCAGTATTTT.

This clonotype was seen just once. The chain uses TRBV5-1 and TRBJ2-3, with 11 bases matching TRBD2. The germline gives CDR1 SGHRS, CDR2 YFSETQ. The length of the CDR3 is 15 residues. With 4 bases clipped from V and 6 bases from J, the junction kept 7 bases outside the gene matches. This CDR3 is CASSKTSGVSDTQYF. The DNA of the CDR3 is TGCGCCAGCAGCAAGACTAGCGGGGTATCCGATACGCAGTATTTT.

The chain is built from TRBV5-6 and TRBJ2-7; 9 bases match TRBD1. The CDR3 contains 15 residues. CDR1 is SGHDT, CDR2 YYEEEE, per germline. V dropped 7 bases and J dropped 4; count of bases not matched to a gene: 12. The CDR3: CASQLPGTGTYEQYF. The CDR3 nucleotides are TGTGCCAGCCAACTCCCCGGGACAGGGACTTACGAGCAGTACTTC. The variable domain in full, with the rest retrieved from reference TRBV5-6 and TRBJ2-7, is DAGVTQSPTHLIKTRGQQVTLRCSPKSGHDTVSWYQQALGQGPQFIFQYYEEEERQRGNFPDRFSGHQFPNYSSELNVNALLLGDSALYLCASQLPGTGTYEQYFGPGTRLTVT.

The chain couples TRBV3-1 to TRBJ1-6; D not certain. The CDR3 extends over 14 amino acids. Germline CDR1 reads LGHDT; CDR2 reads YNNKEL (reference sequence). V was shortened by 0 bases and J by 7 bases, with 7 bases between the two germline ends. CDR3 nucleotide sequence: TGTGCCAGCAGCCAAGACAGACGAAATTCACCCCTCCACTTT. Its protein product is CASSQDRRNSPLHF.

This clonotype was detected only a few times. The V and J genes are TRBV18 and TRBJ2-3, with D possibly TRBD1 on 5 matching bases. Trimming removed 5 bases at V and 4 bases at J, with 16 bases between. The CDR3 runs to 15 residues. CDR1 is KGHSH, CDR2 LQKENI, per germline. CDR3 bases: TGTGCCAGCTCATCAGACACAGTCAGGGCAGATACGCAGTATTTT. Translation gives CASSSDTVRADTQYF.

The table lists this clonotype with many counts. This rearrangement joins TRBV6-1 to TRBJ2-7, with 8 nucleotides matching TRBD1. Unmatched junction bases numbered 14, after V lost 6 bases and J lost 7 bases. This CDR3 has 15 amino acids. The germline CDR1 and CDR2 sequences are MNHNS and SASEGT. CDR3: CASSETGDFLWEQYF. CDR3 sequence (DNA): TGTGCCAGCAGCGAGACAGGGGATTTTTTATGGGAGCAGTACTTC.

This clonotype showed up many times. V and J are TRBV4-1 and TRBJ2-5; 7 bases are a match to TRBD1. The V gene's germline CDR1 is MGHRA and CDR2 YSYEKL. CDR3 size: 15 residues. With 3 bases clipped from V and 3 bases from J, the junction kept 7 bases outside the gene matches. The CDR3 DNA is TGCGCCAGCAGCCACCAGTCTGGACAGGAAGAGACCCAGTACTTC. This gives the protein CASSHQSGQEETQYF.

This clonotype was seen many times. The chain is built from TRBV10-2 and TRBJ2-7; D gene unclear. CDR3 length: 14 residues. V was shortened by 6 bases and J by 5 bases, with 17 bases between the two germline ends. Per the germline V gene, CDR1 is WSHSY and CDR2 is SAAADI. CDR3 DNA sequence: TGCGCCAGCAGGCTCGGAGTACTATCCGACGAGCAGTACTTC. Its protein product is CASRLGVLSDEQYF.

The chain couples TRBV5-1 to TRBJ2-5; D may match TRBD1 or TRBD2 (5 bases each). Trimming cost V 4 bases and J 5 bases, with 18 bases left between them. The CDR3 loop spans 15 amino acids. Germline loops: CDR1 SGHRS, CDR2 YFSETQ. The CDR3, as DNA: TGCGCCAGCAGCCTGCCCGGGACCAGAACGGAGACCCAGTACTTC. This sequence encodes CASSLPGTRTETQYF. The whole variable domain, remainder taken from reference TRBV5-1 and TRBJ2-5, is KAGVTQTPRYLIKTRGQQVTLSCSPISGHRSVSWYQQTPGQGLQFLFEYFSETQRNKGNFPGRFSGRQFSNSRSEMNVSTLELGDSALYLCASSLPGTRTETQYFGPGTRLLVL.

This chain connects TRBV7-9 to TRBJ1-2, with a possible D match to TRBD1 (5 bases). Germline V lookup: CDR1 SEHNR, CDR2 FQNEAQ (reference sequence). The CDR3 is made up of 15 amino acids. With 5 bases removed from V and 8 bases from J, the gap between germline ends came to 21 bases. CDR3 coding DNA: TGTGCCAGCAGCCCAACCCAGGGAGGATTTGGCGGCTACACCTTC. It encodes CASSPTQGGFGGYTF.

CDR3 amino acids: CASSPWGDREPLHF. The CDR3 coding sequence is TGCGCCAGCAGCCCGTGGGGAGACAGGGAACCCCTCCACTTT. The rearrangement uses TRBV5-1 and TRBJ1-6; 7 nucleotides agree with TRBD1. Germline CDR1 and CDR2: SGHRS and YFSETQ. V lost 4 bases to trimming and J lost 12 bases; unmatched junction nucleotides: 10. The CDR3 spans 14 residues.

This clonotype was seen many times. The gene calls are TRBV7-3 and TRBJ2-7; possibly TRBD1 for D (6 bases). Trimming stripped 5 bases from V and 5 bases from J, with 13 bases between. Germline V gene lookup returns CDR1 SGHTA and CDR2 FQGTGA. The CDR3 spans 13 residues. The CDR3 here is CASSLKQGHEQYF. The CDR3 DNA reads as TGTGCCAGCAGCCTAAAACAGGGCCACGAGCAGTACTTC. Full variable domain (outside the CDR3, taken from reference TRBV7-3 and TRBJ2-7): GAGVSQTPSNKVTEKGKYVELRCDPISGHTALYWYRQSLGQGPEFLIYFQGTGAADDSGLPNDRFFAVRPEGSVSTLKIQRTERGDSAVYLCASSLKQGHEQYFGPGTRLTVT.

This clonotype has just a few counts. The rearrangement links TRBV12-5 to TRBJ2-1, with D perhaps TRBD2 (5 bases). Trimming cost V 5 bases and J 3 bases, with 14 bases left between them. Germline V CDR1 and CDR2: LGHNT, FRNRAP. The CDR3 sequence is 15 residues long. The CDR3 sequence: CASGPYPGYYNEQFF. Written as DNA, the CDR3 is TGTGCTAGTGGTCCTTATCCGGGGTACTACAATGAGCAGTTCTTC. The complete variable domain, with remaining parts taken from reference TRBV12-5 and TRBJ2-1, reads DARVTQTPRHKVTEMGQEVTMRCQPILGHNTVFWYRQTMMQGLELLAYFRNRAPLDDSGMPKDRFSAEMPDATLATLKIQPSEPRDSAVYFCASGPYPGYYNEQFFGPGTRLTVL.

This clonotype was seen only once. This rearrangement joins TRBV6-2 or TRBV6-3 to TRBJ2-3; D ambiguous. With 4 bases removed from V and 1 base from J, the gap between germline ends came to 6 bases. The CDR3 covers 13 residues. Germline lookup yields CDR1 MNHEY and CDR2 SVGEGT. The CDR3 sequence is CASSWLRTDTQYF. As DNA, the CDR3 is TGTGCCAGCAGTTGGCTTCGCACAGATACGCAGTATTTT.

The chain recombines TRBV10-3 with TRBJ2-3; possible D gene TRBD1, 6 bases. Germline-derived CDR1 and CDR2 are ENHRY and SYGVKD. Trimming pared 6 bases from V and 4 bases from J, leaving 20 bases between. The CDR3 extends over 16 amino acids. The CDR3 sequence: CAIREATGKGSDTQYF. CDR3 coding DNA: TGTGCCATCAGAGAAGCAACAGGGAAAGGGTCAGATACGCAGTATTTT.

A few counts support this clonotype. Written as DNA, the CDR3 is TGTGCCAGCAGCTTAATAGGGGGTGGCGACGAGCAGTACTTC. Translation: CASSLIGGGDEQYF. The chain links TRBV7-3 to TRBJ2-7; a possible D gene is TRBD1 (6 bases). The CDR3 covers 14 residues. The ends were cut back, 1 base at V and 5 bases at J, with 12 bases in the middle. CDR1 is SGHTA, CDR2 FQGTGA, per germline.

This clonotype was observed a handful of times. The chain recombines TRBV20-1 with TRBJ2-1; D assignment may be TRBD1 or TRBD2 (5 bases each). The CDR3 consists of 15 residues. Looked up from germline, CDR1 is DFQATT and CDR2 is SNEGSKA (reference sequence). Between the trimmed V and J ends, which lost 2 bases and 0 bases, there was a span of 11 bases. CDR3 region: CSARLEGFSYNEQFF. For the CDR3, the DNA is TGCAGTGCTAGATTAGAGGGGTTCTCCTACAATGAGCAGTTCTTC.

This clonotype was seen a few times. The V and J genes are TRBV5-5 and TRBJ2-7; D may be TRBD1 (6 bases). The CDR3 length is 16 residues. V was shortened by 0 bases and J by 2 bases, with 15 bases between the two germline ends. Germline V gives CDR1 SGHKS, CDR2 YYEKEE (reference sequence). DNA for the CDR3: TGTGCCAGCAGCTTGGAGTTTGGGACAATTACCTACGAGCAGTACTTC. It specifies CASSLEFGTITYEQYF.

This rearrangement joins TRBV15 to TRBJ2-7; the match to TRBD2 covers 10 bases. The trim removed 5 bases at V and 6 bases at J, leaving 10 bases unmatched. The CDR3 covers 15 residues. CDR1 and CDR2 from the germline V gene are LNHNV and YYDKDF (reference sequence). CDR3 residues: CATSGEVLAGAEQYF. The CDR3 nucleotides are TGTGCCACCAGCGGTGAGGTTCTAGCGGGGGCCGAGCAGTACTTC.

This clonotype came up many times. V gene TRBV3-1 combines with J gene TRBJ1-2; tentative D call: TRBD1 (6 bases). The CDR3 extends over 14 amino acids. Germline values: CDR1 LGHDT, CDR2 YNNKEL (reference sequence). Trimming stripped 3 bases from V and 3 bases from J, with 11 bases between. CDR3 sequence: CASSQTGFYYGYTF. The DNA of the CDR3 is TGTGCCAGCAGCCAGACAGGTTTTTACTATGGCTACACCTTC.

This chain links TRBV2 with TRBJ2-1; 14 positions match TRBD2. Losses at the gene ends were 8 bases for V and 0 bases for J; bases not matched to a gene: 9. From germline, CDR1 is SNHLY and CDR2 FYNNEI. The CDR3 has 18 amino acids. CDR3 bases: TGTGCCAGCTCCGGACTAGCGGGGGGCTCGAGCTCCTACAATGAGCAGTTCTTC. Its translation: CASSGLAGGSSSYNEQFF. Using reference TRBV2 and TRBJ2-1 for the parts outside the CDR3, the full variable domain is EPEVTQTPSHQVTQMGQEVILRCVPISNHLYFYWYRQILGQKVEFLVSFYNNEISEKSEIFDDQFSVERPDGSNFTLKIRSTKLEDSAMYFCASSGLAGGSSSYNEQFFGPGTRLTVL.

This chain joins TRBV20-1 and TRBJ2-1, with TRBD1 matching 7 bases. The CDR3 extends over 17 amino acids. J gave up 8 bases and V 5 bases, and 21 bases lay outside the gene matches. Germline-derived CDR1 and CDR2 are DFQATT and SNEGSKA (reference sequence). This CDR3 is CSAPDRFSRGVGDEQFF. Here the CDR3 DNA reads TGCAGTGCTCCGGACAGGTTTAGCAGGGGTGTCGGGGATGAGCAGTTCTTC.

CDR3 nucleotides: TGTGCCAGCAGTTTAGCCATTGGGAACTATGGCTACACCTTC. Amino acid sequence: CASSLAIGNYGYTF. The chain links TRBV12-3 or TRBV12-4 to TRBJ1-2; D is unclear. The CDR3 has 14 residues. Deletions cut 0 bases from V and 2 bases from J, with 7 bases between.

This clonotype was observed at least ten times. The chain uses TRBV5-1 and TRBJ2-3; D uncertain. Germline-derived CDR1 and CDR2 are SGHRS and YFSETQ. V lost 0 bases, J lost 0 bases, and 8 bases lay in between. The CDR3 is 15 amino acids. CDR3: CASSLELQSTDTQYF. In DNA form, the CDR3 reads TGCGCCAGCAGCTTGGAACTCCAAAGCACAGATACGCAGTATTTT.

The chain recombines TRBV3-1 with TRBJ2-1; 10 bases match TRBD2. The trim removed 0 bases at V and 6 bases at J, leaving 5 bases unmatched. Germline V gene lookup returns CDR1 LGHDT and CDR2 YNNKEL (reference sequence). The CDR3 is 16 residues long. CDR3 nucleotides: TGTGCCAGCAGCCAAGAACTACTAGCGGGGCGCAATGAGCAGTTCTTC. Translation gives CASSQELLAGRNEQFF.